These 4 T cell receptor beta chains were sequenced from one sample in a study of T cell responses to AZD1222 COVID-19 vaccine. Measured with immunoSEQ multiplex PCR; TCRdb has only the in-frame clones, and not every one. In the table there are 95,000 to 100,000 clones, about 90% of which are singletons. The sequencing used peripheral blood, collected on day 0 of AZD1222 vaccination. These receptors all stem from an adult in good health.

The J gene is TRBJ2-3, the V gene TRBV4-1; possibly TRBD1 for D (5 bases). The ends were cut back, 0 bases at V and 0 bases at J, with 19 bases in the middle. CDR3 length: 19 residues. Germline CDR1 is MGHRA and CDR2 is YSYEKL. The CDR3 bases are TGCGCCAGCAGCCAAGAAACGAGACAGCCAGATCGCAGCACAGATACGCAGTATTTT. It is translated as CASSQETRQPDRSTDTQYF.

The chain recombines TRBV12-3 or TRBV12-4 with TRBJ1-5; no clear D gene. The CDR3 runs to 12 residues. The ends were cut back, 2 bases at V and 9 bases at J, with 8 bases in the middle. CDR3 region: CASSLSRGPQHF. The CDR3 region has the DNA TGTGCCAGCAGTTTATCGCGGGGGCCCCAGCATTTT.

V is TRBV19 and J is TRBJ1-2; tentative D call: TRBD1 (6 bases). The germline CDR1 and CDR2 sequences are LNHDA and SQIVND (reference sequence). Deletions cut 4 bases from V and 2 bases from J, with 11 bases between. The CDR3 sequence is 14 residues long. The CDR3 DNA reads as TGTGCCAGTAGTACCACGGGACACAACTATGGCTACACCTTC. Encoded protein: CASSTTGHNYGYTF.

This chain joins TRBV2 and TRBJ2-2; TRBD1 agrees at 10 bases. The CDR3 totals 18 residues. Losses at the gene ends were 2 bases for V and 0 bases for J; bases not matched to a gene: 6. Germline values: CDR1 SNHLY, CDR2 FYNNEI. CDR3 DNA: TGTGCCAGCAGTGAATATGGGGACAGGGGTACGAACACCGGGGAGCTGTTTTTT. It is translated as CASSEYGDRGTNTGELFF.